Below are 30 T cell receptor beta chains sequenced from a single sample in a study of cytomegalovirus exposure and HLA in healthy donors. The PCR was carried out with 60 Vbeta primers and 13 Jbeta primers. Profiled with immunoSEQ multiplex PCR; TCRdb holds only in-frame clones, not every one. The data show some 150,000 clones, roughly 78% seen once. Sequencing input: PBMCs. The source is a man between 40 and 49 years old in good health and CMV-seronegative.

This sequence joins TRBV7-9 and TRBJ2-2, with D possibly being TRBD2 (6 bases). The V end lost 1 base, the J end lost 7 bases, and 13 bases lay between the germline ends. Per germline, CDR1 SEHNR and CDR2 FQNEAQ (reference sequence). The CDR3 covers 15 residues. This CDR3 reads CASSLVRTNVGELFF. DNA for the CDR3: TGTGCCAGCAGCTTAGTTCGGACTAACGTCGGGGAGCTGTTTTTT.

The chain uses TRBV11-2 and TRBJ2-3; the D gene is possibly TRBD2 (5 bases). V was cut by 3 bases and J by 1 base, with 14 bases left in between. Germline CDR1 is SGHAT and CDR2 is FQNNGV. This CDR3 has 16 residues. The CDR3 reads CASSFRPSWGTDTQYF. The CDR3 nucleotides read TGTGCCAGCAGCTTTCGGCCTAGCTGGGGCACAGATACGCAGTATTTT.

The chain carries TRBV13 and TRBJ2-1; possibly TRBD2 for D (5 bases). CDR3 size: 15 residues. V dropped 6 bases and J dropped 4 bases, with 16 bases sitting between them. The V gene's germline CDR1 is PRHDT and CDR2 FYEKMQ (reference sequence). The CDR3 loop is CASRSSLSTYNEQFF. CDR3 coding DNA: TGTGCCAGCAGGTCTAGCCTCTCAACTTACAATGAGCAGTTCTTC.

This clone was seen only once. This chain uses TRBV11-3 with TRBJ2-5; 7 nucleotides align to TRBD1. From germline, CDR1 is SGHNT and CDR2 YENEEA. The CDR3 is 14 residues long. V dropped 5 bases and J dropped 3; count of bases not matched to a gene: 6. The CDR3 nucleotides read TGTGCCAGCAGCGCCGGGGACAGCAAAGAGACCCAGTACTTC. Encoded protein: CASSAGDSKETQYF.

V gene TRBV6-5 combines with J gene TRBJ1-2; perhaps TRBD1 as D (6 bases). The CDR3 is 15 residues long. V was shortened by 5 bases and J by 4 bases, with 17 bases between the two germline ends. From germline, CDR1 is MNHEY and CDR2 SVGAGI. This CDR3 is CASSTRHRDLYGYTF. The CDR3 coding sequence is TGTGCCAGCAGTACTCGCCACAGGGACCTCTATGGCTACACCTTC.

This chain links TRBV5-4 with TRBJ2-2; 10 nucleotides line up with TRBD2. The length of the CDR3 is 15 residues. V shed 4 bases and J 6 bases; nucleotides not matched to a gene: 6. Per the germline V gene, CDR1 is SGHNT and CDR2 is YYREEE (reference sequence). The DNA of the CDR3 is TGTGCCAGCAGCACGGGACTAGCGAGACCCGGGGAGCTGTTTTTT. It translates to CASSTGLARPGELFF.

The chain combines TRBV27 with TRBJ1-2; D gene ambiguous. Germline V gives CDR1 MNHEY, CDR2 SMNVEV (reference sequence). V dropped 1 base and J dropped 4 bases, with 7 bases sitting between them. The CDR3 length is 13 residues. CDR3 region: CASSLFRSYGYTF. The CDR3 nucleotides are TGTGCCAGCAGTTTATTTCGCAGCTATGGCTACACCTTC.

This sequence joins TRBV27 and TRBJ1-3; a possible D gene is TRBD1 (5 bases). CDR1 and CDR2 from the germline V gene are MNHEY and SMNVEV (reference sequence). Trimming stripped 5 bases from V and 4 bases from J, with 15 bases between. The CDR3 is made up of 15 amino acids. In nucleotides, the CDR3 is TGTGCCAGCAGTCCCAATCAGGGTCGGGGAAACACCATATATTTT. Amino acid sequence: CASSPNQGRGNTIYF.

The chain carries TRBV11-2 and TRBJ2-7, with 7 bases matching TRBD2. The trim removed 7 bases at V and 0 bases at J, leaving 3 bases unmatched. CDR1 and CDR2 from the germline V gene are SGHAT and FQNNGV. The CDR3 sequence is 13 residues long. Written as DNA, the CDR3 is TGTGCCAGCAACGGGAGGACCTCCTACGAGCAGTACTTC. This gives the protein CASNGRTSYEQYF.

The chain employs TRBV28 and TRBJ2-7, with D perhaps TRBD2 (5 bases). The CDR3 contains 13 residues. V was pared by 5 bases and J by 1 base, with 9 bases between. Germline V gives CDR1 MDHEN, CDR2 SYDVKM. The CDR3 here is CASSEGRSYEQYF. Written as DNA, the CDR3 is TGTGCCAGCAGTGAGGGCAGGTCCTACGAGCAGTACTTC. The full variable domain, its missing parts supplied by reference TRBV28 and TRBJ2-7, is DVKVTQSSRYLVKRTGEKVFLECVQDMDHENMFWYRQDPGLGLRLIYFSYDVKMKEKGDIPEGYSVSREKKERFSLILESASTNQTSMYLCASSEGRSYEQYFGPGTRLTVT.

The chain combines TRBV6-5 with TRBJ2-7; perhaps TRBD2 as D (5 bases). The CDR3 length is 14 residues. Germline V gives CDR1 MNHEY, CDR2 SVGAGI. Trimming removed 0 bases at V and 2 bases at J, with 8 bases between. This chain's CDR3 is CASSYSEEAYEQYF. The CDR3 coding sequence is TGTGCCAGCAGTTACTCCGAGGAGGCCTACGAGCAGTACTTC.

The chain has TRBV27 and TRBJ1-1, with 7 bases fitting TRBD1. The CDR3 runs 15 residues. Germline lookup yields CDR1 MNHEY and CDR2 SMNVEV (reference sequence). V trimming: 3 bases; J trimming: 1 base; junction bases outside the gene matches: 5. The CDR3 DNA is TGTGCCAGCAGTTTCTTGACAGGGTGGAACACTGAAGCTTTCTTT. This codes for CASSFLTGWNTEAFF.

V and J are TRBV7-9 and TRBJ2-1, with 7 positions matching TRBD2. The CDR3 runs to 18 residues. CDR1 is SEHNR, CDR2 FQNEAQ, per germline (reference sequence). Written as DNA, the CDR3 is TGTTCCACCGAAAAGAGCCCGATTCTAGCGGTATCCTACAATGAGCAGTTCTTC. Translation gives CSTEKSPILAVSYNEQFF.

On this clone itself: Its ends do not fully match the called genes, so a read error is possible. The rearrangement links TRBV2 to TRBJ2-6; the match to TRBD1 covers 7 bases. CDR3 length: 17 amino acids. In germline, CDR1 is SNHLY, CDR2 FYNNEI. This CDR3 reads CAMLDRDPLSGANGLTF. Written as DNA, the CDR3 is TGTGCCATGCTAGACAGGGATCCCCTCTCTGGGGCCAACGGCCTGACTTTC.

The chain links TRBV27 to TRBJ2-2; maybe TRBD1 (5 bases). The germline V gene has CDR1 MNHEY and CDR2 SMNVEV (reference sequence). V dropped 3 bases and J dropped 2 bases, with 10 bases sitting between them. There are 15 residues in the CDR3. DNA for the CDR3: TGTGCCAGCAGTTTCTCCAGGGCAAACACCGGGGAGCTGTTTTTT. Its protein product is CASSFSRANTGELFF.

The chain recombines TRBV7-2 with TRBJ2-7; D remains ambiguous. The CDR3 is made up of 13 amino acids. Trimming cost V 3 bases and J 4 bases, with 10 bases left between them. Germline CDR1 and CDR2: SGHTA and FQGNSA. The CDR3 loop is CASSLGFGYEQYF. In DNA form, the CDR3 reads TGTGCCAGCAGCTTGGGTTTCGGGTACGAGCAGTACTTC.

This clone was seen only a few times. This chain links TRBV4-1 with TRBJ2-3; 7 nucleotides agree with TRBD1. Per germline, CDR1 MGHRA and CDR2 YSYEKL. Trimming at V came to 4 bases and at J to 4 bases, leaving 5 bases not matched to a gene. The CDR3 runs 14 residues. CDR3 DNA: TGCGCCAGCAGCCCACTAACAGGGGCAGATACGCAGTATTTT. Its protein product is CASSPLTGADTQYF.

Note on this clone: The sample holds other DNA sequences that translate to the same CDR3. The chain has TRBV6-1 and TRBJ2-2; D uncertain. The germline CDR1 and CDR2 sequences are MNHNS and SASEGT. The CDR3 runs 13 residues. V shed 5 bases and J shed 0 bases, with 4 bases lying between them. The CDR3 region is CASSQTNTGELFF. In nucleotides, the CDR3 is TGTGCCAGCAGTCAGACGAACACCGGGGAGCTGTTTTTT.

V usage is TRBV7-2 and J usage is TRBJ2-3; 7 positions agree with TRBD2. V shed 1 base and J 1 base; nucleotides not matched to a gene: 14. This CDR3 has 19 amino acids. Germline assignment: CDR1 SGHTA and CDR2 FQGNSA. The CDR3 region is CASSLVSITRAGGTDTQYF. The CDR3 DNA is TGTGCCAGCAGCTTAGTATCGATTACGAGGGCGGGAGGCACAGATACGCAGTATTTT.

The CDR3 reads CASSLDGWQGNEQFF. In nucleotides, the CDR3 is TGTGCCAGCAGCTTAGACGGCTGGCAGGGGAATGAGCAGTTCTTC. V usage is TRBV11-2 and J usage is TRBJ2-1; TRBD1 is a possible D gene (6 bases). Germline-derived CDR1 and CDR2 are SGHAT and FQNNGV. This CDR3 has 15 amino acids. Between the trimmed V and J ends, which lost 0 bases and 7 bases, there was a span of 13 bases.

V gene TRBV14 combines with J gene TRBJ2-7, with 8 bases identical to TRBD2. The CDR3 has 20 residues. After removal of 1 base from V and 3 bases from J, the junction contained 20 bases not matched to a gene. From germline, CDR1 is SGHDN and CDR2 FVKESK. CDR3: CASSQARGSGSFIPRYEQYF. The CDR3, as DNA: TGTGCCAGCAGCCAAGCCCGAGGGAGCGGGAGCTTTATCCCCCGCTACGAGCAGTACTTC.

V is TRBV19 and J is TRBJ2-7; 9 bases agree with TRBD1. Trimming at V came to 6 bases and at J to 0 bases, leaving 9 bases not matched to a gene. This CDR3 comprises 16 residues. Germline loops: CDR1 LNHDA, CDR2 SQIVND (reference sequence). The CDR3 region has the DNA TGTGCCAGTAGGGATACAGGGGGCAAAAGCTCCTACGAGCAGTACTTC. Translation gives CASRDTGGKSSYEQYF.

This clone was detected once. The chain joins TRBV7-8 to TRBJ2-7; maybe TRBD1 (6 bases). Germline CDR1 SGHVS, CDR2 FQNEAQ. V was clipped by 4 bases and J by 3 bases, with 13 bases between them. The CDR3 spans 14 residues. The CDR3 loop is CASSSRQDLYEQYF. The CDR3 DNA follows: TGTGCCAGCAGCTCCCGACAGGACCTCTACGAGCAGTACTTC.

The genes are TRBV4-2 and TRBJ2-7, with 7 nucleotides matching TRBD2. V shed 0 bases and J 7 bases; nucleotides not matched to a gene: 6. Germline V CDR1 and CDR2: LGHNA, YNFKEQ. CDR3 length: 14 residues. CDR3 amino acids: CASSQDRGGVEQYF. The CDR3, as DNA: TGTGCCAGCAGCCAAGACCGGGGAGGGGTAGAGCAGTACTTC.

This clone was observed a few times. The chain links TRBV5-1 to TRBJ2-7; the match to TRBD1 covers 7 bases. V was clipped by 3 bases and J by 0 bases; unmatched bases: 9. The CDR3 totals 16 residues. The germline V gene has CDR1 SGHRS and CDR2 YFSETQ. CDR3 DNA: TGCGCCAGCAGCTCCGGACCGGACAGGAGCTCCTACGAGCAGTACTTC. Its translation is CASSSGPDRSSYEQYF.

The chain uses TRBV7-2 and TRBJ2-5; 8 bases are a match to TRBD2. With 2 bases clipped from V and 2 bases from J, the junction kept 7 bases outside the gene matches. CDR3 length: 16 amino acids. Germline CDR1 is SGHTA and CDR2 is FQGNSA. The chain's CDR3 is CASSLLSGSPQETQYF. DNA of the CDR3: TGTGCCAGCAGCTTACTGAGCGGGAGTCCGCAAGAGACCCAGTACTTC.

This chain joins TRBV9 and TRBJ2-3, with TRBD2 identical over 13 bases. CDR1 is SGDLS, CDR2 YYNGEE, per germline. The CDR3 spans 17 residues. Losses at the gene ends were 3 bases for V and 2 bases for J; bases not matched to a gene: 6. CDR3: CASSAPGLAGATDTQYF. DNA of the CDR3: TGTGCCAGCAGCGCTCCCGGACTAGCGGGAGCCACAGATACGCAGTATTTT. Variable domain in full (rest from reference TRBV9 and TRBJ2-3): DSGVTQTPKHLITATGQRVTLRCSPRSGDLSVYWYQQSLDQGLQFLIQYYNGEERAKGNILERFSAQQFPDLHSELNLSSLELGDSALYFCASSAPGLAGATDTQYFGPGTRLTVL.

Here the CDR3 DNA reads TGTGCCAGCAGAACCGGGACAGAATCGTACGAGCAGTACTTC. This translates into CASRTGTESYEQYF. The J gene is TRBJ2-7, the V gene TRBV6-5; 7 nucleotides line up with TRBD1. The CDR3 loop spans 14 amino acids. The germline gives CDR1 MNHEY, CDR2 SVGAGI. The J segment lost 4 bases and the V segment lost 6 bases, leaving 9 bases of the junction unmatched.

This chain joins TRBV14 and TRBJ1-4, with 7 bases lining up with TRBD1. V trimming: 4 bases; J trimming: 4 bases; junction bases outside the gene matches: 6. In germline, CDR1 is SGHDN, CDR2 FVKESK. This CDR3 comprises 15 residues. The CDR3 DNA sequence: TGTGCCAGCAGCCTCCGACAGGGCCTTAATGAAAAACTGTTTTTT. Amino acids: CASSLRQGLNEKLFF.

The chain has TRBV6-1 and TRBJ2-1; TRBD2 matches at 9 bases. Germline V gene sequence: CDR1 MNHNS, CDR2 SASEGT. This CDR3 is built from 14 residues. V lost 5 bases to trimming and J lost 2 bases; unmatched junction nucleotides: 1. CDR3 DNA sequence: TGTGCCAGCAGTCCTAGCGGGACCTACAATGAGCAGTTCTTC. It specifies CASSPSGTYNEQFF.